This T cell receptor (beta chain) was profiled in a study of T cells in Graves' hyperthyroidism and ophthalmopathy. Points from the study as a whole: The model identified upcoming ophthalmopathy a median around 6 months ahead of onset. Most clonotypes expanded in thyroid above 0.001 were likewise present in blood.

The CDR3 has 17 residues. Germline loops: CDR1 GTSNPN, CDR2 SVGIG (reference sequence). Trimming at V came to 3 bases and at J to 0 bases, leaving 10 bases not matched to a gene. The TCR beta CDR3 regions underwent amplification using RNA transcripts as the source. The TCR CDR3 was amplified in a first-round RT-PCR using the HTBI primer set. TCRdb re-called the multiplex PCR reads with MiXCR, one entry per CDR3 protein. Here the sample spans about 560,000 distinct CDR3 sequences, 12% to 15% being singletons. Out of 10 ml of fresh peripheral blood came the PBMCs. This clonotype appeared many times. Antigen unknown.

The sample was blood. The TCR sequence derives from a woman aged 35 to 49 with Graves' hyperthyroidism. The gene calls are TRBV30 and TRBJ1-1; 10 positions agree with TRBD1. CDR3 amino acids: CAWSPTGGGWVNTEAFF. In nucleotides, the CDR3 is TGTGCCTGGAGCCCGACAGGGGGCGGGTGGGTGAACACTGAAGCTTTCTTT. The variable domain in full, completed from reference TRBV30 and TRBJ1-1, reads SQTIHQWPATLVQPVGSPLSLECTVEGTSNPNLYWYRQAAGRGLQLLFYSVGIGQISSEVPQNLSASRPQDRQFILSSKKLLLSDSGFYLCAWSPTGGGWVNTEAFFGQGTRLTVV.